This TCR beta chain was sequenced during a study of cytomegalovirus exposure and HLA in healthy donors. Notes on the study in general: The classifier, whose performance was assessed in both the original and validation cohorts, reportedly diagnosed cytomegalovirus status with high specificity and sensitivity.

Germline loops: CDR1 MGHRA, CDR2 YSYEKL. After removal of 3 bases from V and 9 bases from J, the junction contained 9 bases not matched to a gene. The CDR3 runs 14 residues. This clone was seen a few times. Its antigen is still unknown. Both 60 Vbeta primers and 13 Jbeta primers went into the PCR. Per the original methods: Unique TCR beta chains numbered around 75 million in a later analysis, with 10 million to 14 million shared. Assay: immunoSEQ multiplex PCR; the TCRdb copy retains only in-frame clones and omits some. D and trimming come from the DNA, and the V and J calls and clone size come from that table. The top ten clones hold less than 4% of a sample with 95,000 to 130,000 clones, around a tenth of them seen once.

The genes are TRBV4-1 and TRBJ2-7; 9 bases map to TRBD1. Sequenced input: PBMCs. The clonotype comes from a man aged 25-40 years in good health and CMV-seronegative. The CDR3 reads CASSHRTGVGGQYF. CDR3 sequence (DNA): TGCGCCAGCAGCCACCGGACAGGGGTCGGCGGGCAGTACTTC.